The 28 T cell receptor beta chains below were found in one sample sequenced in a study of CD8 T cells in ankylosing spondylitis. TCRdb independently ran MiXCR on the 5' RACE reads; one entry per CDR3 protein. The table lists under 850,000 distinct CDR3 sequences, around a fifth of them singletons. Study findings and constraints: Eight highly homologous variants made up a TCR beta motif, and this motif appeared characteristic of ankylosing spondylitis blood.

These receptors lack a known antigen. Sequencing was carried out using blood, either unsorted or a sorted T cell fraction (not recorded which). All receptors come from a male donor with ankylosing spondylitis.

The chain joins TRBV7-9 to TRBJ2-3; D tentatively fits TRBD1 or TRBD2 (5 bases each). The V and J ends lost 8 bases and 0 bases respectively, with 12 bases between them. CDR3 length: 14 residues. CDR1 and CDR2 from the germline V gene are SEHNR and FQNEAQ (reference sequence). Here the CDR3 reads CASWGFTSTDTQYF. The CDR3 coding sequence is TGTGCCAGCTGGGGGTTCACTAGCACAGATACGCAGTATTTT.

A few counts support this clonotype. V and J are TRBV7-2 and TRBJ2-5, with 9 bases matching TRBD1. V lost 3 bases and J lost 6; bases outside the gene matches: 5. The CDR3 is 14 residues long. From germline, CDR1 is SGHTA and CDR2 FQGNSA. The CDR3 is CASSLGTGRKTQYF. The CDR3 DNA is TGTGCCAGCAGCTTGGGGACAGGGAGGAAGACCCAGTACTTC.

This sequence joins TRBV20-1 and TRBJ1-1; tentative D call: TRBD1 (6 bases). The germline CDR1 and CDR2 sequences are DFQATT and SNEGSKA (reference sequence). The length of the CDR3 is 13 residues. The V end was cut by 1 base, the J end by 4 bases, with 10 bases between. CDR3 sequence: CSARANRATEAFF. The CDR3 coding sequence is TGCAGTGCTAGAGCAAACAGGGCCACTGAAGCTTTCTTT.

This clonotype occurred many times. The CDR3 sequence: CASSFSNRQNTEAFF. CDR3 nucleotides: TGTGCCAGCAGTTTTTCCAACAGACAGAACACTGAAGCTTTCTTT. This rearrangement joins TRBV12-3 or TRBV12-4 to TRBJ1-1; D unclear. Trimming took off 3 bases at V and 1 base at J, with 12 bases between the two ends. The CDR3 length is 15 residues.

This chain uses TRBV5-5 with TRBJ1-5; D call uncertain. CDR3 size: 14 residues. Trimming removed 0 bases at V and 9 bases at J, with 13 bases between. Looked up from germline, CDR1 is SGHKS and CDR2 is YYEKEE (reference sequence). The CDR3 spells CASSLEGGLGPQHF. CDR3 coding DNA: TGTGCCAGCAGCTTGGAGGGCGGGTTAGGGCCCCAGCATTTT.

The genes are TRBV15 and TRBJ2-3; the match to TRBD1 covers 9 bases. This CDR3 comprises 16 residues. V shed 1 base, J shed 4 bases, and the junction held 6 bases outside the gene matches. Germline CDR1 is LNHNV and CDR2 is YYDKDF (reference sequence). The CDR3 sequence is CATSRGDRGYSDTQYF. CDR3 in DNA: TGTGCCACCAGCAGAGGCGACAGGGGGTATTCAGATACGCAGTATTTT.

The CDR3 spells CASSLGTGFSGNTIYF. In nucleotides, the CDR3 is TGTGCCAGCAGTTTGGGAACAGGGTTTTCTGGAAACACCATATATTTT. The chain joins TRBV12-3 or TRBV12-4 to TRBJ1-3, with D perhaps TRBD1 (6 bases). This CDR3 has 16 amino acids. V was cut by 3 bases and J by 1 base, with 13 bases left in between.

The chain joins TRBV20-1 to TRBJ2-5, with 9 bases identical to TRBD1. Germline assignment: CDR1 DFQATT and CDR2 SNEGSKA (reference sequence). The junction had 3 bases not matched to a gene; V was cut back by 5 bases and J by 2 bases. The CDR3 has 13 amino acids. CDR3 coding DNA: TGCAGTGCTCCGGGACAGGGACAAGAGACCCAGTACTTC. Translated: CSAPGQGQETQYF.

This clonotype was recorded a few times. The chain combines TRBV12-3 or TRBV12-4 with TRBJ1-1; D is ambiguous. The germline V and J ends were trimmed by 0 bases and 3 bases, with 8 bases remaining between them. The CDR3 is made up of 14 amino acids. The CDR3 reads CASSLASMYTEAFF. CDR3 nucleotides: TGTGCCAGCAGTTTAGCGTCTATGTACACTGAAGCTTTCTTT.

The J gene is TRBJ2-5, the V gene TRBV20-1; a weak D match, TRBD2 (5 bases). The CDR3 contains 14 residues. Germline V CDR1 and CDR2: DFQATT, SNEGSKA (reference sequence). The ends were cut back, 1 base at V and 5 bases at J, with 14 bases in the middle. CDR3 protein: CSARGAAVSETQYF. As DNA, the CDR3 is TGCAGTGCTAGAGGAGCGGCGGTATCGGAGACCCAGTACTTC.

This chain uses TRBV7-8 with TRBJ2-1; 14 positions agree with TRBD2. The CDR3 is made up of 18 amino acids. Germline V gives CDR1 SGHVS, CDR2 FQNEAQ. Trimming cost V 5 bases and J 4 bases; bases outside gene matches: 10. The DNA of the CDR3 is TGTGCCAGCAGCCCCGGACTAGCGGGGGGATCCAGTTACAATGAGCAGTTCTTC. As protein: CASSPGLAGGSSYNEQFF.

V is TRBV18 and J is TRBJ2-7; 9 bases line up with TRBD1. Trimming removed 2 bases from V and 6 bases from J; junction bases left unmatched: 5. Germline V CDR1 and CDR2: KGHSH, LQKENI. The CDR3 covers 14 residues. The CDR3 sequence is CASSPEGQGREQYF. The DNA for the CDR3 is TGTGCCAGCTCACCAGAGGGACAGGGCCGCGAGCAGTACTTC.

The V call is TRBV4-1, the J call TRBJ2-1; TRBD1 is a possible D gene (5 bases). Trimming stripped 2 bases from V and 7 bases from J, with 15 bases between. Germline loops: CDR1 MGHRA, CDR2 YSYEKL. The CDR3 runs 15 residues. This CDR3 is CASSQKFPGLNEQFF. Here the CDR3 DNA reads TGCGCCAGCAGCCAAAAGTTTCCAGGGTTGAATGAGCAGTTCTTC.

The chain has TRBV5-1 and TRBJ2-3; possible D gene TRBD2, 6 bases. V was trimmed by 4 bases and J by 4 bases, leaving 10 bases between them. CDR1 SGHRS and CDR2 YFSETQ come from the germline V gene. The CDR3 has 13 amino acids. The CDR3 coding sequence is TGCGCCAGCAGCCGGGACTGGCCAGATACGCAGTATTTT. It codes for CASSRDWPDTQYF.

The V gene is TRBV5-1, the J gene TRBJ2-7; D tentatively reads TRBD1 or TRBD2 (6 bases each). This CDR3 contains 13 residues. Trimming stripped 0 bases from V and 5 bases from J, with 9 bases between. Per germline, CDR1 SGHRS and CDR2 YFSETQ. CDR3 DNA sequence: TGCGCCAGCAGCTTGGACAGGGAGGACGAGCAGTACTTC. Amino acid sequence: CASSLDREDEQYF.

This chain connects TRBV29-1 to TRBJ2-2; D may be TRBD2 (5 bases). The CDR3 covers 13 residues. Per germline, CDR1 SQVTM and CDR2 ANQGSEA. Trimming took 4 bases from V and 3 from J, leaving 9 bases between them. CDR3 coding DNA: TGCAGCGTTGTGGACTCCTACACCGGGGAGCTGTTTTTT. It specifies CSVVDSYTGELFF.

This clonotype has a count of ten or more. The rearrangement joins TRBV5-1 to TRBJ1-2; D remains unclear. Germline V gene data show CDR1 as SGHRS and CDR2 as YFSETQ. The CDR3 has 12 amino acids. Trimming pared 0 bases from V and 7 bases from J, leaving 7 bases between. The CDR3 here is CASSLEGRGYTF. The CDR3 nucleotides read TGCGCCAGCAGCTTGGAAGGACGTGGCTACACCTTC.

This chain uses TRBV25-1 with TRBJ2-3; 7 nucleotides align to TRBD1. The CDR3 has 13 residues. CDR1 and CDR2 from the germline V gene are MGHDK and SYGVNS. Trimming cost V 1 base and J 8 bases; bases outside gene matches: 3. CDR3 amino acids: CASSEWTGGTQYF. In DNA form, the CDR3 reads TGTGCCAGCAGTGAATGGACAGGAGGTACGCAGTATTTT.

The rearrangement uses TRBV7-9 and TRBJ2-5; the D is unclear. Per germline, CDR1 SEHNR and CDR2 FQNEAQ (reference sequence). This CDR3 has 14 amino acids. Trimming pared 5 bases from V and 1 base from J, leaving 11 bases between. CDR3 nucleotides: TGTGCCAGCAGCCCAGATGGCCGCCAAGAGACCCAGTACTTC. Protein sequence: CASSPDGRQETQYF. Full variable domain (remainder filled in from reference TRBV7-9 and TRBJ2-5): DTGVSQNPRHKITKRGQNVTFRCDPISEHNRLYWYRQTLGQGPEFLTYFQNEAQLEKSRLLSDRFSAERPKGSFSTLEIQRTEQGDSAMYLCASSPDGRQETQYFGPGTRLLVL.

This clonotype was found a few times. The V call is TRBV7-8, the J call TRBJ2-2; TRBD2 is a possible D gene (6 bases). Germline assignment: CDR1 SGHVS and CDR2 FQNEAQ. The V end lost 4 bases, the J end lost 7 bases, and 10 bases lay between the germline ends. CDR3 length: 13 amino acids. CDR3 bases: TGTGCCAGCAGCTCGACAGCGGGCGGGGAGCTGTTTTTT. Translation: CASSSTAGGELFF.

Here the CDR3 DNA reads TGTGCCAGCAGCTCCCGGGGGGGGTGGGGATACGAGCAGTACTTC. Translation gives CASSSRGGWGYEQYF. The chain carries TRBV7-9 and TRBJ2-7, with 8 bases matching TRBD2. The V gene's germline CDR1 is SEHNR and CDR2 FQNEAQ (reference sequence). V lost 4 bases to trimming and J lost 4 bases; unmatched junction nucleotides: 9. The CDR3 totals 15 residues. Supplemented by reference TRBV7-9 and TRBJ2-7, the full variable domain reads DTGVSQNPRHKITKRGQNVTFRCDPISEHNRLYWYRQTLGQGPEFLTYFQNEAQLEKSRLLSDRFSAERPKGSFSTLEIQRTEQGDSAMYLCASSSRGGWGYEQYFGPGTRLTVT.

This clonotype was found a few times. The chain carries TRBV11-3 and TRBJ2-7; the D is unclear. Germline V gene data show CDR1 as SGHNT and CDR2 as YENEEA. The CDR3 contains 13 residues. V lost 5 bases and J lost 3, with 11 bases in between. In DNA, the CDR3 is TGTGCCAGCAGCCCCCGGAGAGACTACGAGCAGTACTTC. Protein sequence: CASSPRRDYEQYF. Combining the CDR3 with reference TRBV11-3 and TRBJ2-7 gives the whole variable domain EAGVVQSPRYKIIEKKQPVAFWCNPISGHNTLYWYLQNLGQGPELLIRYENEEAVDDSQLPKDRFSAERLKGVDSTLKIQPAELGDSAVYLCASSPRRDYEQYFGPGTRLTVT.

The chain carries TRBV5-1 and TRBJ2-5; TRBD2 agrees at 10 bases. Trimming cost V 1 base and J 5 bases; bases outside gene matches: 8. Germline V gene data show CDR1 as SGHRS and CDR2 as YFSETQ. This CDR3 has 16 residues. CDR3 in amino acids: CASSLFSGGTWETQYF. The CDR3 DNA sequence: TGCGCCAGCAGCTTGTTTAGCGGGGGGACGTGGGAGACCCAGTACTTC.

This clonotype has at least ten counts. The rearrangement uses TRBV12-3 or TRBV12-4 and TRBJ2-3; D remains ambiguous. Trimming took 0 bases from V and 6 from J, leaving 4 bases between them. The CDR3 contains 12 residues. This CDR3 is CASSLARDTQYF. The CDR3 DNA reads TGTGCCAGCAGTTTAGCCCGGGATACGCAGTATTTT.

The chain couples TRBV15 to TRBJ1-1; no clear D gene. This CDR3 comprises 14 residues. V dropped 0 bases and J dropped 8 bases, with 13 bases sitting between them. Per germline, CDR1 LNHNV and CDR2 YYDKDF (reference sequence). This CDR3 is CATSRDAGFFEAFF. For the CDR3, the DNA is TGTGCCACCAGCAGAGATGCGGGTTTCTTCGAAGCTTTCTTT. The full variable domain, in which reference TRBV15 and TRBJ1-1 provide the parts outside the CDR3, is DAMVIQNPRYQVTQFGKPVTLSCSQTLNHNVMYWYQQKSSQAPKLLFHYYDKDFNNEADTPDNFQSRRPNTSFCFLDIRSPGLGDTAMYLCATSRDAGFFEAFFGQGTRLTVV.

The chain combines TRBV3-1 with TRBJ2-5; D uncertain. CDR1 and CDR2 from the germline V gene are LGHDT and YNNKEL (reference sequence). The CDR3 sequence is 14 residues long. V lost 2 bases, J lost 5 bases, and 12 bases lay in between. Here the CDR3 DNA reads TGTGCCAGCAGCCAACGGACCCGTCGTGAGACCCAGTACTTC. Its translation is CASSQRTRRETQYF.

This clonotype appeared a few times. J is TRBJ1-4 and V is TRBV2; 9 bases agree with TRBD1. V shed 5 bases, J shed 8 bases, and the junction held 6 bases outside the gene matches. The CDR3 length is 14 residues. Germline V lookup: CDR1 SNHLY, CDR2 FYNNEI. The CDR3: CASSPQGAGEKLFF. CDR3 sequence (DNA): TGTGCCAGCAGTCCACAGGGGGCTGGGGAAAAACTGTTTTTT.

The chain carries TRBV20-1 and TRBJ1-6; the match to TRBD1 covers 7 bases. Germline CDR1 reads DFQATT; CDR2 reads SNEGSKA (reference sequence). Trimming cost V 4 bases and J 5 bases; bases outside gene matches: 5. The CDR3 spans 14 residues. CDR3 residues: CSATAGTDNSPLHF. The CDR3 DNA is TGCAGTGCTACAGCCGGGACAGATAATTCACCCCTCCACTTT.